This TCR beta chain was recovered during a study of cytomegalovirus exposure and HLA in healthy donors. Turning to the study itself: About 82 million unique TCRs from HLA-typed donors were held in an early release of data.

In its sample, this clone was seen a few times. The PCR was carried out with 60 Vbeta primers and 13 Jbeta primers. Assay used: immunoSEQ multiplex PCR; TCRdb lists only in-frame clones, some missing. The sample shows 120,000 or so clones, about 68% of them seen only once. This CDR3 has 15 residues. J was trimmed by 6 bases and V by 4 bases; bases with no gene match: 12. Germline V gives CDR1 SQVTM, CDR2 ANQGSEA. Each donor's status was that of a healthy bone marrow donor. The J gene is TRBJ2-7, the V gene TRBV29-1; 10 nucleotides agree with TRBD2. This clonotype was obtained from a man aged 35-49 years in good health and CMV-seropositive. Input material: PBMCs. CDR3 region: CSVGSGLAGVLEQYF. The CDR3 DNA reads as TGCAGCGTTGGTTCGGGGCTAGCGGGAGTTCTCGAGCAGTACTTC.